These 26 T cell receptor beta chains were sequenced from one sample in a study of blood T cell repertoires in COVID-19. Data came from immunoSEQ multiplex PCR; TCRdb stores just in-frame clones and leaves some out. The sample has over 130,000 clones, 75% to 80% seen once; the top ten hold roughly 9%. The sequenced sample consisted of peripheral blood. Receptors originate from a woman aged 50 to 60 with active or convalescent COVID-19.

The V and J genes are TRBV2 and TRBJ2-1; D not certain. The CDR3 runs to 13 residues. The germline V gene has CDR1 SNHLY and CDR2 FYNNEI. V was cut by 2 bases and J by 12 bases, with 14 bases left in between. The chain's CDR3 is CASSENWFTGQFF. The CDR3 nucleotides are TGTGCCAGCAGTGAAAATTGGTTTACGGGGCAGTTCTTC. The full variable domain, completed using reference TRBV2 and TRBJ2-1, is EPEVTQTPSHQVTQMGQEVILRCVPISNHLYFYWYRQILGQKVEFLVSFYNNEISEKSEIFDDQFSVERPDGSNFTLKIRSTKLEDSAMYFCASSENWFTGQFFGPGTRLTVL.

This chain uses TRBV7-8 with TRBJ2-5; 10 bases map to TRBD2. V gave up 5 bases and J gave up 5 bases; unmatched junction bases: 11. Per germline, CDR1 SGHVS and CDR2 FQNEAQ. This CDR3 spans 16 amino acids. CDR3 region: CASSRLSGRHLETQYF. CDR3 sequence (DNA): TGTGCCAGCAGCCGCCTTAGCGGGAGGCATTTGGAGACCCAGTACTTC. Drawing the rest from reference TRBV7-8 and TRBJ2-5, the complete variable domain is GAGVSQSPRYKVAKRGQDVALRCDPISGHVSLFWYQQALGQGPEFLTYFQNEAQLDKSGLPSDRFFAERPEGSVSTLKIQRTQQEDSAVYLCASSRLSGRHLETQYFGPGTRLLVL.

The chain links TRBV19 to TRBJ1-3; tentatively, D is TRBD1 (5 bases). V was clipped by 5 bases and J by 0 bases, with 11 bases between them. The CDR3 extends over 15 amino acids. CDR1 and CDR2 from the germline V gene are LNHDA and SQIVND (reference sequence). CDR3 protein: CASSVGASSGNTIYF. The CDR3 DNA is TGTGCCAGTAGTGTTGGGGCAAGCTCTGGAAACACCATATATTTT.

This clone was found once. The chain combines TRBV2 with TRBJ2-5, with a possible D match to TRBD2 (6 bases). The germline V gene encodes CDR1 SNHLY and CDR2 FYNNEI. The CDR3 runs to 12 residues. The V gene lost 11 bases and the J gene lost 1 base, with 11 bases spanning the gap. The CDR3 DNA sequence: TGTGCCCACCGGGACTCCCAAGAGACCCAGTACTTC. It codes for CAHRDSQETQYF.

This clone was counted only a few times. This chain links TRBV18 with TRBJ1-5, with unresolved D. Germline values: CDR1 KGHSH, CDR2 LQKENI. Trimming cost V 5 bases and J 5 bases, with 16 bases left between them. The CDR3 totals 15 residues. The CDR3 DNA is TGTGCCAGCTCAAGCAGAGACGGAGGTTATCAGCCCCAGCATTTT. This codes for CASSSRDGGYQPQHF.

The V gene is TRBV7-2, the J gene TRBJ2-1; weak D call: TRBD1 (5 bases). V shed 4 bases and J shed 0 bases, with 16 bases lying between them. In germline, CDR1 is SGHTA, CDR2 FQGNSA. This CDR3 comprises 17 residues. CDR3 sequence (DNA): TGTGCCAGCAGCTCATTGGGGCGGTATTCCTCCTACAATGAGCAGTTCTTC. Protein sequence: CASSSLGRYSSYNEQFF.

There are a few counts of this clone. The V call is TRBV4-3, the J call TRBJ1-1; D may be TRBD1 (5 bases). Deletions cut 4 bases from V and 10 bases from J, with 19 bases between. The CDR3 is made up of 14 amino acids. The germline V gene has CDR1 LGHNA and CDR2 YSLEER. CDR3 in DNA: TGCGCCAGCAGCCCTGACACCCGGGGGAGAGTAGCTTTCTTT. The encoded protein is CASSPDTRGRVAFF.

The genes are TRBV28 and TRBJ2-4; D unclear. V gave up 3 bases and J gave up 0 bases, with 9 bases separating them. CDR3 length equals 15 residues. Per the germline V gene, CDR1 is MDHEN and CDR2 is SYDVKM. CDR3 residues: CASSFVSLAKNIQYF. CDR3 in DNA: TGTGCCAGCAGTTTCGTGTCGTTAGCCAAAAACATTCAGTACTTC.

For this clone: The sample contains more than one DNA sequence encoding this CDR3. The J gene is TRBJ2-2, the V gene TRBV7-2; TRBD1 agrees at 8 bases. Germline-derived CDR1 and CDR2 are SGHTA and FQGNSA. The CDR3 covers 15 residues. V lost 5 bases and J lost 2; bases outside the gene matches: 4. The CDR3 DNA sequence: TGTGCCAGCAGCCTTACAGGGGGTAACACCGGGGAGCTGTTTTTT. Its protein product is CASSLTGGNTGELFF.

V is TRBV5-4 and J is TRBJ2-5; 13 bases map to TRBD2. This CDR3 is built from 16 residues. The germline gives CDR1 SGHNT, CDR2 YYREEE (reference sequence). V was pared by 0 bases and J by 5 bases, with 4 bases of the junction left unmatched. DNA for the CDR3: TGTGCCAGCAGCTTGGATGGACTAGCGGGAGTGGAGACCCAGTACTTC. Translated: CASSLDGLAGVETQYF.

V and J are TRBV7-2 and TRBJ1-2, with no clear D. Germline assignment: CDR1 SGHTA and CDR2 FQGNSA. CDR3 length: 14 residues. Trimming pared 1 base from V and 2 bases from J, leaving 8 bases between. The CDR3 DNA reads TGTGCCAGCAGCTTAGATACGGGGAACTATGGCTACACCTTC. It codes for CASSLDTGNYGYTF.

The chain is built from TRBV11-1 and TRBJ1-2; 9 bases are a match to TRBD1. Germline loops: CDR1 SGHAT, CDR2 FQDESV (reference sequence). Germline trimming cut 3 bases from V and 5 bases from J; bases unmatched to any gene: 7. This CDR3 has 15 residues. The CDR3 sequence is CASSLGQGLGYGYTF. CDR3 DNA sequence: TGTGCCAGCAGCTTGGGACAGGGCTTGGGGTATGGCTACACCTTC.

The chain carries TRBV7-2 and TRBJ1-4, with D unclear. The CDR3 consists of 15 residues. CDR1 is SGHTA and CDR2 is FQGNSA in the germline V gene. Trimming pared 3 bases from V and 0 bases from J, leaving 8 bases between. CDR3 in DNA: TGTGCCAGCAGCTTCGAGGGCTCAACTAATGAAAAACTGTTTTTT. This sequence encodes CASSFEGSTNEKLFF.

The chain employs TRBV24-1 and TRBJ2-7, with D uncertain. This CDR3 is 11 amino acids long. Germline V lookup: CDR1 KGHDR, CDR2 SFDVKD. The V end lost 6 bases, the J end lost 3 bases, and 5 bases lay between the germline ends. CDR3: CATSNGYEQYF. For the CDR3, the DNA is TGTGCCACCAGTAACGGCTACGAGCAGTACTTC.

The chain recombines TRBV12-3 or TRBV12-4 with TRBJ1-1, with D possibly being TRBD1 (5 bases). The CDR3 totals 12 residues. The germline V and J ends were trimmed by 10 bases and 6 bases, with 15 bases remaining between them. CDR3 protein: CATRLGEAEAFF. CDR3 nucleotides: TGTGCCACCCGTCTGGGGGAGGCTGAAGCTTTCTTT.

The J gene is TRBJ2-3, the V gene TRBV6-2 or TRBV6-3; TRBD2 aligns across 9 bases. V dropped 5 bases and J dropped 2; count of bases not matched to a gene: 8. The germline V gene has CDR1 MNHEY and CDR2 SVGEGT. There are 16 residues in the CDR3. CDR3 region: CASSKPGLANTDTQYF. The CDR3 DNA follows: TGTGCCAGCAGTAAACCGGGACTAGCCAACACAGATACGCAGTATTTT.

This clone was counted at least ten times. The chain is built from TRBV30 and TRBJ2-4; D perhaps matches TRBD2 (6 bases). V dropped 0 bases and J dropped 3 bases, with 9 bases sitting between them. The CDR3 is 14 amino acids. Germline CDR1 GTSNPN, CDR2 SVGIG (reference sequence). In nucleotides, the CDR3 is TGTGCCTGGAGTGTAACCGGGAGCAAAAACATTCAGTACTTC. As protein: CAWSVTGSKNIQYF. The full variable domain, in which reference TRBV30 and TRBJ2-4 provide the parts outside the CDR3, is SQTIHQWPATLVQPVGSPLSLECTVEGTSNPNLYWYRQAAGRGLQLLFYSVGIGQISSEVPQNLSASRPQDRQFILSSKKLLLSDSGFYLCAWSVTGSKNIQYFGAGTRLSVL.

The V call is TRBV5-1, the J call TRBJ1-1, with D perhaps TRBD1 (5 bases). Trimming removed 0 bases at V and 1 base at J, with 10 bases between. This CDR3 region has 15 residues. CDR1 and CDR2 from the germline V gene are SGHRS and YFSETQ. CDR3 residues: CASSLETGGNTEAFF. The CDR3 DNA sequence: TGCGCCAGCAGCTTGGAAACAGGCGGGAACACTGAAGCTTTCTTT.

The V call is TRBV19, the J call TRBJ1-2, with 7 bases that match TRBD1. Germline loops: CDR1 LNHDA, CDR2 SQIVND (reference sequence). V was clipped by 9 bases and J by 0 bases; unmatched bases: 10. The CDR3 contains 15 residues. CDR3 in DNA: TGTGCCAGCCAGGGGGTGGGACATGCTAACTATGGCTACACCTTC. Translating it yields CASQGVGHANYGYTF.

This rearrangement joins TRBV30 to TRBJ1-2; 10 bases are shared with TRBD1. V gave up 3 bases and J gave up 8 bases; unmatched junction bases: 12. CDR3 length equals 15 residues. Germline CDR1 is GTSNPN and CDR2 is SVGIG (reference sequence). The CDR3 is CAWSDTGQGLRGYTF. The CDR3 nucleotides read TGTGCCTGGAGCGATACGGGACAGGGGCTTCGGGGCTACACCTTC.

This chain links TRBV18 with TRBJ1-2, with TRBD1 matching over 10 bases. Germline CDR1 and CDR2: KGHSH and LQKENI. V lost 4 bases, J lost 5 bases, and 4 bases stayed unmatched. This CDR3 region has 14 residues. In nucleotides, the CDR3 is TGTGCCAGCTCACGTCCGGGACAGGGGTATGGCTACACCTTC. The encoded protein is CASSRPGQGYGYTF. Full variable domain (outside the CDR3, taken from reference TRBV18 and TRBJ1-2): NAGVMQNPRHLVRRRGQEARLRCSPMKGHSHVYWYRQLPEEGLKFMVYLQKENIIDESGMPKERFSAEFPKEGPSILRIQQVVRGDSAAYFCASSRPGQGYGYTFGSGTRLTVV.

The chain recombines TRBV27 with TRBJ1-5, with a possible D match to TRBD1 (6 bases). V was clipped by 6 bases and J by 6 bases, with 15 bases between them. The CDR3 totals 14 residues. Looked up from germline, CDR1 is MNHEY and CDR2 is SMNVEV (reference sequence). The CDR3 DNA reads TGTGCCAGCAGCAGAGGGGGGGCACGTCAGCCCCAGCATTTT. Protein product: CASSRGGARQPQHF.

The V and J genes are TRBV7-8 and TRBJ2-1; 9 bases match TRBD2. Germline trimming cut 2 bases from V and 8 bases from J; bases unmatched to any gene: 7. CDR1 and CDR2 from the germline V gene are SGHVS and FQNEAQ. This CDR3 is 15 amino acids long. This CDR3 reads CASSLRAGGLDEQFF. In nucleotides, the CDR3 is TGTGCCAGCAGCTTAAGAGCGGGAGGATTGGATGAGCAGTTCTTC.

J is TRBJ2-7 and V is TRBV4-2; 12 bases fit TRBD1. Germline lookup yields CDR1 LGHNA and CDR2 YNFKEQ. The ends lost 3 bases at V and 0 bases at J; junction bases unmatched: 3. CDR3 length equals 16 residues. The CDR3 spells CASSQGQGANSYEQYF. The CDR3 coding sequence is TGTGCCAGCAGCCAGGGACAGGGGGCTAACTCCTACGAGCAGTACTTC.

This clone was observed a few times. The chain uses TRBV2 and TRBJ2-2, with 11 bases that match TRBD1. CDR1 is SNHLY and CDR2 is FYNNEI in the germline V gene. V lost 6 bases to trimming and J lost 0 bases; unmatched junction nucleotides: 3. The CDR3 runs to 16 residues. The CDR3 nucleotides read TGTGCCAGCAGCGGGACAGGGGGAACGAACACCGGGGAGCTGTTTTTT. Translated, it gives CASSGTGGTNTGELFF.

The chain combines TRBV6-2 or TRBV6-3 with TRBJ2-7; TRBD2 agrees at 14 bases. Trimming cost V 2 bases and J 6 bases; bases outside gene matches: 9. Germline lookup yields CDR1 MNHEY and CDR2 SVGEGT. The CDR3 is 17 amino acids. The CDR3: CASSYTTGLAGEVEQYF. CDR3 DNA sequence: TGTGCCAGCAGTTACACCACGGGACTAGCGGGAGAGGTCGAGCAGTACTTC.